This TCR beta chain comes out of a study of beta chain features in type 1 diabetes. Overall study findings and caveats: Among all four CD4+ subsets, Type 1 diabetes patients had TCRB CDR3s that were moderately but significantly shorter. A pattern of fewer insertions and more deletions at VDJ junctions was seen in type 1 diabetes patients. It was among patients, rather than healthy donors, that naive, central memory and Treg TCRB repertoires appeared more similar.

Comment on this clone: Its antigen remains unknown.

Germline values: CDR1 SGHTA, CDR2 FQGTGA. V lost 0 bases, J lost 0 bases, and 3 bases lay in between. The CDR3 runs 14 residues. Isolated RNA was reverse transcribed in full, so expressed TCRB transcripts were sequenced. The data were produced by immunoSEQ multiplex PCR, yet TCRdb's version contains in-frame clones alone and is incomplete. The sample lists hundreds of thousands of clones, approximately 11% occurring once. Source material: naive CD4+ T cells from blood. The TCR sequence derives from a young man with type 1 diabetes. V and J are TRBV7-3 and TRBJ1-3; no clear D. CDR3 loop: CASSLTYSGNTIYF. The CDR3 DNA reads TGTGCCAGCAGCTTAACGTACTCTGGAAACACCATATATTTT.